The text below deals with one T cell receptor (beta chain). Only a few counts were recorded for this clonotype. What antigen it recognizes has not been identified. A junction boundary mismatches the germline segment, possibly from a read error. This entry belongs to a study of Graves' ophthalmopathy and Graves' hyperthyroidism (dated by TCRdb to 2016 to 2019). About the full investigation: Peripheral blood was collected at initial diagnosis, prior to any treatment. An independent validation cohort comprised 18 hyperthyroidism patients and 15 to 17 patients who later progressed from hyperthyroidism to ophthalmopathy. A discovery set of about a hundred patients (43 ophthalmopathy, 55 to 60 stable hyperthyroidism) was enrolled to explore V-J signatures distinguishing ophthalmopathy from hyperthyroidism. Once sampling was done, hyperthyroidism patients were given methimazole at a starting dose of 30 mg daily, while ophthalmopathy patients were given high-dose intravenous methylprednisolone. In total, 120 to 150 blood samples were TCR-sequenced: approximately 42 ophthalmopathy, 75 hyperthyroidism and about 17 hyperthyroidism-to-ophthalmopathy patients. To tell Graves' ophthalmopathy apart from Graves' hyperthyroidism, and to predict which patients would progress to ophthalmopathy, the study relied on TCR beta repertoire signatures. For training and testing, the 80 to 100 patients in the discovery cohort were randomly divided in a 7:3 ratio. In five or six hyperthyroidism patients, the T-cell repertoires found in thyroid tissue were compared with those found in blood. Points the paper makes about the study in general: In validation, the model predicted ophthalmopathy progression with nearly 71% sensitivity and approximately 78% specificity; some twelve predicted patients were CT-confirmed with GO in a median of approximately 6.5 months. Ophthalmopathy was separated from stable hyperthyroidism by the 13-signature model with 85% to 90% sensitivity and 81% to 83% specificity in cross-validation and with 80%/75% in the test set. No statistical method was used to predetermine the sample size, and group allocation was not hidden from the investigators. Among expanded thyroid clonotypes with frequency above 0.001, most also showed up in blood, which suggests that blood repertoires may reflect the thyroid immune response.

The CDR3 starts with the cysteine, ends with the phenylalanine, and has 15 residues. Left in the record is the CDR3 DNA by itself, 45 bases read in frame from the first base. For CDR1 and CDR2, the germline V gene lists SNHLY and FYNNEI. Patients with ophthalmopathy had moderately to severely active disease, with a Clinical Activity Score of 3 or more, a NOSPECS grade of 4 or more, and a disease duration of less than 3 months. Patients with other autoimmune diseases, uncontrolled infections, pregnancy or lactation were excluded from the study. Clinical symptoms, serum thyroxine, TRAb, thyroid ultrasound and orbital computed tomography were used for diagnosis. Using Ficoll-Paque density gradient centrifugation, PBMCs were isolated from about 9.2 ml of fresh peripheral blood. Total RNA was extracted with Trizol reagent and quality-checked on an Agilent 2100 Bioanalyzer. TCR beta CDR3 regions were amplified from RNA transcripts for repertoire sequencing. The first round of RT-PCR was done with HTBI primers and the Qiagen OneStep RT-PCR kit, and was followed by a second round of multiplex PCR, then size selection and purification. Sequencing of the libraries was carried out on an Illumina HiSeq2000 in paired-end mode with 100 bp reads. As for how the authors treated the data: SOAPnuke was used to process the reads, throwing out any read that had adapters, had uncalled bases, had a mean Phred below 15, or lacked an exact constant-primer or identifier match. COPE v1.2.5 was used to merge high-quality paired reads. Clonotypes were defined as unique nucleotide sequences and were aligned to IMGT TRB V, D and J references using MiTCR v1.1. Only V-J combinations with frequency above 0.0001 were analysed, covering approximately 99% of repertoires. For each V-J combination, a TCR clonal expansion and chaos score was defined as F50 clonal expansion divided by the chaos observed in the TCRdist matrix. Features were reduced by Welch's t-statistics and random forest to around 14 V-J combinations, which fed a naive Bayes classifier. The Morisita-Horn index was used to measure how similar the thyroid and blood repertoires were. TCRdb took the public reads, trimmed them with fastp at Q25, ran MiXCR for clone calling and kept in-frame beta chains. For every CDR3 protein sequence, its rows merge into one entry that carries the most common genes and DNA. The V and J calls here are based on TCRdb, not the publication. This sample lists about 480,000 distinct CDR3 sequences; around 15% were detected once. 8% to 10% of the sample belongs to the ten largest clones.

The source material was blood. The receptor's source is a woman younger than 45 with Graves' ophthalmopathy. Donor details come from another sample of the same person, matched by shared clones. This receptor chain uses TRBV2 and TRBJ1-1; the D gene assignment is ambiguous. The nucleotide sequence reads TGTGCCAGCAGTGAAGCAACAGCCCCGAACACTGAAGCTTGCTTT. This encodes CASSEATAPNTEACF. Extended through the reference TRBV2 and TRBJ1-1 proteins, this CDR3 yields the full variable domain: EPEVTQTPSHQVTQMGQEVILRCVPISNHLYFYWYRQILGQKVEFLVSFYNNEISEKSEIFDDQFSVERPDGSNFTLKIRSTKLEDSAMYFCASSEATAPNTEACFGQGTRLTVV.